These 17 T cell receptor beta chains originate from one sample sequenced in a study of T cells after yellow fever vaccination. MiXCR was run by TCRdb on the 5' RACE reads, yielding one entry per CDR3 protein. In the table there are hundreds of thousands of distinct CDR3 sequences, 20% to 25% of which are singletons. The specimen was PBMCs, collected less than 25 days after the first yellow fever vaccination. Receptor source: a man younger than 35 who received the YFV17D yellow fever vaccine.

The CDR3 here is CASMPPGWGDSQETQYF. CDR3 in DNA: TGTGCCAGCATGCCCCCGGGTTGGGGCGACAGCCAAGAGACCCAGTACTTC. The chain carries TRBV6-2 or TRBV6-3 and TRBJ2-5; weak D call: TRBD1 (5 bases). The CDR3 loop spans 17 amino acids. From germline, CDR1 is MNHEY and CDR2 SVGEGT. Trimming stripped 7 bases from V and 1 base from J, with 22 bases between.

There are a few counts of this clonotype. The V call is TRBV3-1, the J call TRBJ1-2; unclear D gene. The CDR3 sequence is 14 residues long. The V end lost 7 bases, the J end lost 4 bases, and 16 bases lay between the germline ends. CDR1 and CDR2 (germline): LGHDT, YNNKEL (reference sequence). DNA for the CDR3: TGTGCCAGCACCCTGGGCTCCAGCACCTATGGCTACACCTTC. Protein product: CASTLGSSTYGYTF.

This clonotype appeared a few times. The CDR3 DNA is TGTGCCAGCAGCTGGACAGGGTCCCCTACCTACAATGAGCAGTTCTTC. Encoded protein: CASSWTGSPTYNEQFF. V gene TRBV5-5 combines with J gene TRBJ2-1, with TRBD1 identical over 8 bases. The CDR3 extends over 16 amino acids. Germline V gene sequence: CDR1 SGHKS, CDR2 YYEKEE (reference sequence). V was clipped by 3 bases and J by 2 bases; unmatched bases: 7.

This sequence joins TRBV6-2 or TRBV6-3 and TRBJ1-2; 7 nucleotides line up with TRBD1. J lost 8 bases, V lost 7 bases, and 13 bases had no gene match. The CDR3 consists of 14 residues. From germline, CDR1 is MNHEY and CDR2 SVGEGT. The CDR3 region is CASTLPDRVGGYTF. CDR3 DNA sequence: TGTGCCAGCACCCTCCCCGACAGGGTCGGCGGCTACACCTTC.

This clonotype was found a few times. This chain links TRBV19 with TRBJ2-1; TRBD1 agrees at 9 bases. The CDR3 contains 15 residues. Germline CDR1 is LNHDA and CDR2 is SQIVND (reference sequence). V shed 7 bases, J shed 7 bases, and the junction held 11 bases outside the gene matches. The CDR3 nucleotides read TGTGCCAGTACCTTGGGTGGACAGGGGAGAAATGAGCAGTTCTTC. Encoded protein: CASTLGGQGRNEQFF. Supplemented by reference TRBV19 and TRBJ2-1, the full variable domain reads DGGITQSPKYLFRKEGQNVTLSCEQNLNHDAMYWYRQDPGQGLRLIYYSQIVNDFQKGDIAEGYSVSREKKESFPLTVTSAQKNPTAFYLCASTLGGQGRNEQFFGPGTRLTVL.

As concerns this clonotype: A clone one base away is much larger, so this may be a read error. In DNA form, the CDR3 reads TGTGCCAGCAGCGTCACAGGGAACACCGGGGAGCTGTTTTTT. Translated, it gives CASSVTGNTGELFF. This chain uses TRBV7-2 with TRBJ2-2; D is possibly TRBD1 (5 bases). The germline V gene has CDR1 SGHTA and CDR2 FQGNSA. The CDR3 covers 14 residues. The ends were cut back, 5 bases at V and 1 base at J, with 8 bases in the middle.

A note on this clonotype: The junction does not match germline at one end; this may be a read error. This rearrangement joins TRBV10-3 to TRBJ2-5, with 7 bases fitting TRBD1. CDR1 ENHRY and CDR2 SYGVKD come from the germline V gene. The CDR3 totals 14 residues. As DNA, the CDR3 is TGTGCCAGCTACGCCGGGACAGCTGAAGAGGCCCAGTACTTC. This translates into CASYAGTAEEAQYF.

This clonotype was found a few times. This chain joins TRBV4-1 and TRBJ2-4, with TRBD1 matching 7 bases. V shed 1 base and J 3 bases; nucleotides not matched to a gene: 12. The CDR3 runs 18 residues. Per the germline V gene, CDR1 is MGHRA and CDR2 is YSYEKL. Here the CDR3 reads CASSQGAARGQDKNIQYF. For the CDR3, the DNA is TGCGCCAGCAGCCAAGGGGCCGCGAGGGGGCAAGACAAAAACATTCAGTACTTC.

This clonotype showed up just a few times. The J gene is TRBJ2-7, the V gene TRBV5-1; 10 nucleotides line up with TRBD1. J lost 3 bases, V lost 3 bases, and 3 bases had no gene match. Per germline, CDR1 SGHRS and CDR2 YFSETQ. The length of the CDR3 is 14 residues. This chain's CDR3 is CASSWTGGSYEQYF. CDR3 nucleotides: TGCGCCAGCAGCTGGACAGGGGGTAGCTACGAGCAGTACTTC.

The rearrangement uses TRBV5-1 and TRBJ1-2; 7 bases align to TRBD1. The CDR3 has 17 amino acids. The germline gives CDR1 SGHRS, CDR2 YFSETQ. V lost 2 bases to trimming and J lost 1 base; unmatched junction nucleotides: 11. The CDR3: CASSFLEGQALNYGYTF. Written as DNA, the CDR3 is TGCGCCAGCAGCTTTTTAGAAGGACAGGCGCTTAACTATGGCTACACCTTC.

The rearrangement links TRBV12-3 or TRBV12-4 to TRBJ2-7; 7 bases fit TRBD2. The CDR3 has 13 residues. Trimming cost V 4 bases and J 6 bases; bases outside gene matches: 6. The CDR3 sequence is CASSSSGGGEQYF. CDR3 nucleotide sequence: TGTGCCAGCAGTTCGTCGGGCGGGGGCGAGCAGTACTTC.

The chain joins TRBV9 to TRBJ2-1; the match to TRBD2 covers 7 bases. CDR3 length equals 17 residues. Losses at the gene ends were 3 bases for V and 7 bases for J; bases not matched to a gene: 16. CDR1 is SGDLS and CDR2 is YYNGEE in the germline V gene. This CDR3 reads CASSARGWLAAKNEQFF. DNA of the CDR3: TGTGCCAGCAGCGCCCGCGGGTGGCTAGCGGCTAAGAATGAGCAGTTCTTC. The full variable domain, in which reference TRBV9 and TRBJ2-1 provide the parts outside the CDR3, is DSGVTQTPKHLITATGQRVTLRCSPRSGDLSVYWYQQSLDQGLQFLIQYYNGEERAKGNILERFSAQQFPDLHSELNLSSLELGDSALYFCASSARGWLAAKNEQFFGPGTRLTVL.

The chain has TRBV10-3 and TRBJ1-6; the match to TRBD1 covers 8 bases. The CDR3 sequence is 15 residues long. The trim removed 4 bases at V and 8 bases at J, leaving 7 bases unmatched. Germline CDR1 reads ENHRY; CDR2 reads SYGVKD. CDR3 residues: CAISGVQGAHSPLHF. DNA of the CDR3: TGTGCCATCAGTGGGGTCCAGGGGGCCCATTCACCCCTCCACTTT.

This clonotype showed up just once. The rearrangement joins TRBV4-2 to TRBJ2-6; TRBD2 aligns across 7 bases. Germline V lookup: CDR1 LGHNA, CDR2 YNFKEQ. The CDR3 extends over 18 amino acids. The trim removed 5 bases at V and 0 bases at J, leaving 10 bases unmatched. CDR3 sequence: CASSSLGGGSSGANVLTF. The DNA for the CDR3 is TGTGCCAGCAGCTCTCTTGGGGGGGGAAGCTCTGGGGCCAACGTCCTGACTTTC.

The genes are TRBV9 and TRBJ1-6; 12 bases are a match to TRBD1. The CDR3 has 15 amino acids. The V gene's germline CDR1 is SGDLS and CDR2 YYNGEE. V shed 0 bases and J 9 bases; nucleotides not matched to a gene: 1. For the CDR3, the DNA is TGTGCCAGCAGCGTAGGGGGACAGGGGGCTTCACCCCTCCACTTT. Translating gives CASSVGGQGASPLHF.

This chain connects TRBV20-1 to TRBJ1-4; 7 nucleotides agree with TRBD1. Germline CDR1 DFQATT, CDR2 SNEGSKA (reference sequence). The CDR3 extends over 14 amino acids. V lost 2 bases and J lost 8; bases outside the gene matches: 8. For the CDR3, the DNA is TGCAGTGCTAGACGGGACAGCGGACACGAAAAACTGTTTTTT. Its protein product is CSARRDSGHEKLFF.

This clonotype has more than one count but fewer than ten. This chain joins TRBV6-1 and TRBJ2-1; D uncertain. The V end lost 3 bases, the J end lost 3 bases, and 3 bases lay between the germline ends. The germline V gene has CDR1 MNHNS and CDR2 SASEGT. The CDR3 runs to 12 residues. This CDR3 is CASSDYYNEQFF. The CDR3 DNA follows: TGTGCCAGCAGTGATTACTACAATGAGCAGTTCTTC.